Below, 32 T cell receptor beta chains from the same sample are listed, as sequenced in a study of cytomegalovirus exposure and HLA in healthy donors. Both 60 Vbeta primers and 13 Jbeta primers went into the PCR. Sequenced by immunoSEQ multiplex PCR; TCRdb stores in-frame clones only, minus some. The sample yields under 200,000 clones, about 12% seen once. Sequenced input: PBMCs. The origin of the receptors is a man in his forties or fifties in good health and CMV-seropositive.

In this sample, this clone turned up a few times. The chain links TRBV5-4 to TRBJ1-2; D is possibly TRBD1 (5 bases). There are 12 residues in the CDR3. From germline, CDR1 is SGHNT and CDR2 YYREEE (reference sequence). Trimming took 0 bases from V and 10 from J, leaving 10 bases between them. The CDR3 DNA is TGTGCCAGCAGCTTGGTTCAGGGCGACTACACCTTC. Translated, it gives CASSLVQGDYTF.

The rearrangement uses TRBV9 and TRBJ2-3, with D unresolved. CDR1 is SGDLS, CDR2 YYNGEE, per germline. Deletions cut 0 bases from V and 4 bases from J, with 9 bases between. The length of the CDR3 is 14 residues. CDR3 DNA: TGTGCCAGCAGCGTAGAGCTACCCTCAGATACGCAGTATTTT. Amino acids: CASSVELPSDTQYF.

This clone showed up just a few times. The V and J genes are TRBV27 and TRBJ1-1, with D unclear. Trimming shortened V by 7 bases and J by 1 base, and 4 bases separated the two germline ends. Looked up from germline, CDR1 is MNHEY and CDR2 is SMNVEV (reference sequence). There are 11 residues in the CDR3. The chain's CDR3 is CASKANTEAFF. Written as DNA, the CDR3 is TGTGCCAGCAAAGCGAACACTGAAGCTTTCTTT.

The chain joins TRBV13 to TRBJ1-2; D is uncertain. CDR3 length: 12 amino acids. Germline V gene data show CDR1 as PRHDT and CDR2 as FYEKMQ (reference sequence). V dropped 3 bases and J dropped 1 base, with 3 bases sitting between them. CDR3 sequence reads: CASSFSNYGYTF. In DNA form, the CDR3 reads TGTGCCAGCAGCTTCAGTAACTATGGCTACACCTTC. Full variable domain (remainder filled in from reference TRBV13 and TRBJ1-2): AAGVIQSPRHLIKEKRETATLKCYPIPRHDTVYWYQQGPGQDPQFLISFYEKMQSDKGSIPDRFSAQQFSDYHSELNMSSLELGDSALYFCASSFSNYGYTFGSGTRLTVV.

This sequence joins TRBV7-9 and TRBJ2-2; perhaps TRBD2 as D (6 bases). The CDR3 consists of 14 residues. V lost 5 bases, J lost 5 bases, and 12 bases lay in between. Germline V lookup: CDR1 SEHNR, CDR2 FQNEAQ (reference sequence). The CDR3 sequence is CASSPAGLTGELFF. For the CDR3, the DNA is TGTGCCAGCAGCCCTGCGGGGCTAACCGGGGAGCTGTTTTTT.

CDR3: CASSLGTGAQETQYF. The CDR3 DNA reads as TGTGCCAGCAGCTTAGGGACAGGGGCCCAAGAGACCCAGTACTTC. The chain recombines TRBV11-2 with TRBJ2-5; TRBD1 matches at 9 bases. V dropped 1 base and J dropped 1; count of bases not matched to a gene: 1. CDR1 and CDR2 from the germline V gene are SGHAT and FQNNGV. This CDR3 contains 15 residues. Full variable domain (rest looked up from reference TRBV11-2 and TRBJ2-5): EAGVAQSPRYKIIEKRQSVAFWCNPISGHATLYWYQQILGQGPKLLIQFQNNGVVDDSQLPKDRFSAERLKGVDSTLKIQPAKLEDSAVYLCASSLGTGAQETQYFGPGTRLLVL.

This clone was seen only a few times. The chain has TRBV5-1 and TRBJ2-2, with a possible D match to TRBD1 (6 bases). Trimming took off 0 bases at V and 2 bases at J, with 11 bases between the two ends. The CDR3 sequence is 16 residues long. Germline V CDR1 and CDR2: SGHRS, YFSETQ. The chain's CDR3 is CASSLVGRGNTGELFF. Here the CDR3 DNA reads TGCGCCAGCAGCTTGGTTGGCAGGGGTAACACCGGGGAGCTGTTTTTT.

This clone was observed a few times. The gene calls are TRBV5-5 and TRBJ2-3, with 9 bases lining up with TRBD2. Losses at the gene ends were 3 bases for V and 1 base for J; bases not matched to a gene: 0. This CDR3 region has 14 residues. Per the germline V gene, CDR1 is SGHKS and CDR2 is YYEKEE (reference sequence). CDR3 residues: CASSSSGGTDTQYF. CDR3 bases: TGTGCCAGCAGCTCTAGCGGGGGCACAGATACGCAGTATTTT.

The J gene is TRBJ1-1, the V gene TRBV6-5, with D uncertain. CDR3 length equals 15 residues. The germline V and J ends were trimmed by 0 bases and 3 bases, with 11 bases remaining between them. The germline gives CDR1 MNHEY, CDR2 SVGAGI. The CDR3 here is CASSYSVRGDTEAFF. Here the CDR3 DNA reads TGTGCCAGCAGTTACTCGGTCAGAGGAGACACTGAAGCTTTCTTT.

The V and J genes are TRBV19 and TRBJ2-7, with a possible D match to TRBD2 (6 bases). The V gene's germline CDR1 is LNHDA and CDR2 SQIVND (reference sequence). The CDR3 extends over 15 amino acids. The germline V and J ends were trimmed by 3 bases and 2 bases, with 14 bases remaining between them. This CDR3 reads CASSIRGLTPYEQYF. As DNA, the CDR3 is TGTGCCAGTAGTATCCGGGGACTTACTCCCTACGAGCAGTACTTC.

At least ten counts were recorded for this clone. The CDR3 end shows no conserved phenylalanine or tryptophan, and so a read error is likely. The DNA is omitted, as the CDR3 cannot be located on it reliably, and the CDR3 follows TCRdb's listing. Distinct nucleotide sequences in the sample also encode this CDR3. CDR3: CASSFQGLTGEMFL. This sequence joins TRBV6-5 and TRBJ2-2; TRBD1, the table's D call, was not compared with the DNA. Germline loops: CDR1 MNHEY, CDR2 SVGAGI. The CDR3 totals 14 residues, both ends included.

This rearrangement joins TRBV6-5 to TRBJ1-3; 7 positions match TRBD1. Germline CDR1 reads MNHEY; CDR2 reads SVGAGI. V lost 2 bases and J lost 2; bases outside the gene matches: 6. CDR3 size: 16 residues. The CDR3 spells CASSYAGTEAGNTIYF. The CDR3 DNA reads as TGTGCCAGCAGTTACGCCGGGACAGAGGCTGGAAACACCATATATTTT.

In this sample, this clone turned up a few times. The chain links TRBV6-1 to TRBJ1-3; D call uncertain. V was cut by 5 bases and J by 3 bases, with 11 bases left in between. The CDR3 totals 14 residues. CDR1 and CDR2 from the germline V gene are MNHNS and SASEGT. CDR3: CASSFPPGGNTIYF. CDR3 DNA sequence: TGTGCCAGCAGTTTCCCCCCAGGTGGAAACACCATATATTTT.

This clone was observed a few times. The J gene is TRBJ2-5, the V gene TRBV5-1, with 10 nucleotides matching TRBD2. Germline trimming cut 4 bases from V and 5 bases from J; bases unmatched to any gene: 5. CDR1 is SGHRS and CDR2 is YFSETQ in the germline V gene. The CDR3 runs to 14 residues. The CDR3 is CASSPAGGTETQYF. The CDR3 DNA sequence: TGCGCCAGCAGCCCAGCGGGGGGGACGGAGACCCAGTACTTC.

About this clone: The same CDR3 arises from other DNA sequences in this sample as well. The gene calls are TRBV28 and TRBJ2-7, with D possibly called TRBD1 or TRBD2 (5 bases each). CDR3 length: 11 residues. Germline lookup yields CDR1 MDHEN and CDR2 SYDVKM. V was trimmed by 3 bases and J by 7 bases, leaving 7 bases between them. Here the CDR3 DNA reads TGTGCCAGCAGTTTTGAGGGGGAGCAGTACGTC. This gives the protein CASSFEGEQYV.

The CDR3 region is CASSFRAGTHEQYV. DNA for the CDR3: TGTGCCAGCAGCTTCAGGGCAGGGACTCACGAGCAGTACGTC. The chain links TRBV5-7 to TRBJ2-7; D may be TRBD2 (6 bases). TRBV5-7 is an ORF for which the function is uncertain. This CDR3 comprises 14 residues. V shed 2 bases and J shed 5 bases, with 14 bases lying between them.

The chain is built from TRBV7-9 and TRBJ2-1; D is possibly TRBD1 (6 bases). CDR1 SEHNR and CDR2 FQNEAQ come from the germline V gene (reference sequence). The CDR3 loop spans 16 amino acids. Trimming left V 5 bases short and J 3 bases short, with 17 bases between. The chain's CDR3 is CASSPRTAGIYNEQFF. DNA for the CDR3: TGTGCCAGCAGCCCGAGGACAGCCGGCATCTACAATGAGCAGTTCTTC.

This clone was recorded a few times. CDR3 coding DNA: TGTGCCAGCAGCCCGCGGACAGGGGAAACTGCCCACTTT. Encoded protein: CASSPRTGETAHF. The V call is TRBV7-2, the J call TRBJ1-6; 9 positions match TRBD1. The CDR3 is made up of 13 amino acids. Trimming cost V 5 bases and J 18 bases; bases outside gene matches: 11. Germline V gene sequence: CDR1 SGHTA, CDR2 FQGNSA.

J is TRBJ1-1 and V is TRBV6-1; D remains ambiguous. The CDR3 is made up of 16 amino acids. The V end was cut by 4 bases, the J end by 1 base, with 16 bases between. Germline V CDR1 and CDR2: MNHNS, SASEGT. DNA for the CDR3: TGTGCCAGCAGTGGGGCTCTGGGCGAAGGGAACACTGAAGCTTTCTTT. Its translation is CASSGALGEGNTEAFF.

Note on this clone: One end of the junction fails to match germline, which may point to a read error. The chain combines TRBV4-3 with TRBJ2-3, with D perhaps matching TRBD2 (6 bases). The CDR3 spans 15 residues. Germline V gene sequence: CDR1 LGHNA, CDR2 YSLEER. The CDR3: CASSLTGESTDKQYF. CDR3 DNA sequence: TGCGCCAGCAGCCTAACGGGGGAAAGCACAGATAAGCAGTATTTT.

The V gene is TRBV11-3, the J gene TRBJ1-3; D perhaps matches TRBD1 (5 bases). V lost 0 bases and J 4 bases, leaving 10 bases between the germline ends. The CDR3 loop spans 15 amino acids. Germline lookup yields CDR1 SGHNT and CDR2 YENEEA. CDR3 nucleotides: TGTGCCAGCAGCTTAGAACCCGGGGGAGGAAACACCATATATTTT. It encodes CASSLEPGGGNTIYF. Full variable domain (missing parts from reference TRBV11-3 and TRBJ1-3): EAGVVQSPRYKIIEKKQPVAFWCNPISGHNTLYWYLQNLGQGPELLIRYENEEAVDDSQLPKDRFSAERLKGVDSTLKIQPAELGDSAVYLCASSLEPGGGNTIYFGEGSWLTVV.

J is TRBJ1-3 and V is TRBV28, with a weak D call TRBD1 (5 bases). Germline V gives CDR1 MDHEN, CDR2 SYDVKM. Trimming cost V 7 bases and J 3 bases, with 13 bases left between them. The CDR3 is 14 residues long. In DNA, the CDR3 is TGTGCCAGCACCCCCCCAGGGATTGGAAACACCATATATTTT. Translation: CASTPPGIGNTIYF.

This chain connects TRBV9 to TRBJ1-2; 7 positions match TRBD1. The CDR3 is 14 residues long. Germline lookup yields CDR1 SGDLS and CDR2 YYNGEE. Trimming at V came to 2 bases and at J to 5 bases, leaving 6 bases not matched to a gene. The CDR3 DNA sequence: TGTGCCAGCAGCGTCCATCAGGGGGTTTATGGCTACACCTTC. This gives the protein CASSVHQGVYGYTF.

The rearrangement uses TRBV9 and TRBJ2-2; no firm D call. With 0 bases removed from V and 0 bases from J, the gap between germline ends came to 9 bases. CDR3 size: 16 residues. Germline lookup yields CDR1 SGDLS and CDR2 YYNGEE. CDR3 in DNA: TGTGCCAGCAGCGTAGTGGATACTACGAACACCGGGGAGCTGTTTTTT. Translation: CASSVVDTTNTGELFF. Together with reference TRBV9 and TRBJ2-2, the CDR3 gives the full variable domain: DSGVTQTPKHLITATGQRVTLRCSPRSGDLSVYWYQQSLDQGLQFLIQYYNGEERAKGNILERFSAQQFPDLHSELNLSSLELGDSALYFCASSVVDTTNTGELFFGEGSRLTVL.

Only a few counts were recorded for this clone. The chain links TRBV2 to TRBJ2-3, with TRBD2 identical over 7 bases. The CDR3 is 14 residues long. V trimming: 4 bases; J trimming: 4 bases; junction bases outside the gene matches: 5. Germline-derived CDR1 and CDR2 are SNHLY and FYNNEI. CDR3 sequence: CASSAGGIADTQYF. The CDR3 region has the DNA TGTGCCAGCAGTGCGGGAGGAATTGCAGATACGCAGTATTTT.

The rearrangement uses TRBV9 and TRBJ2-7, with D unclear. The V and J ends lost 0 bases and 2 bases respectively, with 9 bases between them. From germline, CDR1 is SGDLS and CDR2 YYNGEE. The CDR3 totals 14 residues. The CDR3 reads CASSVGAVPYEQYF. As DNA, the CDR3 is TGTGCCAGCAGCGTAGGGGCAGTACCCTACGAGCAGTACTTC.

This clone has only a few counts. The chain couples TRBV27 to TRBJ1-2; 10 bases align to TRBD1. Unmatched junction bases numbered 7, after V lost 2 bases and J lost 4 bases. CDR3 length: 16 amino acids. The germline gives CDR1 MNHEY, CDR2 SMNVEV (reference sequence). The CDR3 loop reads CASSLTPDRGAYGYTF. CDR3 sequence (DNA): TGTGCCAGCAGTTTAACCCCGGACAGGGGGGCCTATGGCTACACCTTC.

A few counts support this clone. The chain combines TRBV10-1 with TRBJ1-1, with a possible D match to TRBD1 (6 bases). V was clipped by 5 bases and J by 4 bases, with 17 bases between them. The germline CDR1 and CDR2 sequences are WNHNN and SYGVQD (reference sequence). CDR3 length equals 15 residues. CDR3 in DNA: TGCGCCAGCAGTTCTCGCAGGGGAGTCATCACTGAAGCTTTCTTT. It specifies CASSSRRGVITEAFF.

In its sample, this clone was seen once. The chain links TRBV25-1 to TRBJ2-7, with 7 bases that match TRBD1. With V trimmed by 7 bases and J by 2 bases, 5 bases remained unmatched. Looked up from germline, CDR1 is MGHDK and CDR2 is SYGVNS. This CDR3 is built from 13 residues. CDR3 region: CASNRDSTYEQYF. The CDR3 region has the DNA TGTGCCAGCAACCGGGACAGCACCTACGAGCAGTACTTC.

This sequence joins TRBV11-2 and TRBJ2-7; a possible D gene is TRBD1 (5 bases). The germline gives CDR1 SGHAT, CDR2 FQNNGV. The CDR3 spans 14 residues. V was shortened by 1 base and J by 4 bases, with 11 bases between the two germline ends. Written as DNA, the CDR3 is TGTGCCAGCAGCTTAGCAACAGGAAGGTACGAGCAGTACGTC. Residues: CASSLATGRYEQYV.

This clone was observed a handful of times. The rearrangement uses TRBV7-3 and TRBJ2-2; 8 bases map to TRBD2. Germline CDR1 reads SGHTA; CDR2 reads FQGTGA. V lost 2 bases, J lost 0 bases, and 2 bases stayed unmatched. The CDR3 length is 16 residues. CDR3 nucleotide sequence: TGTGCCAGCAGCTTACCAGCGGGGGCGAACACCGGGGAGCTGTTTTTT. Translation: CASSLPAGANTGELFF. The whole variable domain, filled in from reference TRBV7-3 and TRBJ2-2, reads GAGVSQTPSNKVTEKGKYVELRCDPISGHTALYWYRQSLGQGPEFLIYFQGTGAADDSGLPNDRFFAVRPEGSVSTLKIQRTERGDSAVYLCASSLPAGANTGELFFGEGSRLTVL.

The chain uses TRBV19 and TRBJ2-7; D remains ambiguous. The germline gives CDR1 LNHDA, CDR2 SQIVND (reference sequence). The CDR3 is 15 residues long. V was clipped by 3 bases and J by 0 bases, with 12 bases between them. CDR3 nucleotide sequence: TGTGCCAGTAGTATGAATCAGGCTACCTCCTACGAGCAGTACTTC. Residues: CASSMNQATSYEQYF.